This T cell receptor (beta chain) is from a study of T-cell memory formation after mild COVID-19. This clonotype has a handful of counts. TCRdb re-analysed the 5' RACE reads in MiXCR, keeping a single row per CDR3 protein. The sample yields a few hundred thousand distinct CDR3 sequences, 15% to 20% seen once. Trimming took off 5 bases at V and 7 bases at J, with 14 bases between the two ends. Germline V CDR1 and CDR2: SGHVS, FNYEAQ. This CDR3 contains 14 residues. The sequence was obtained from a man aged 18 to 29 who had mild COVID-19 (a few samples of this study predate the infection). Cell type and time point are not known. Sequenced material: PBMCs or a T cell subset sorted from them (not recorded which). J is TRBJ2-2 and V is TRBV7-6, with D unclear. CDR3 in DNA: TGTGCCAGCAGCGAAGCGTACCGGGTCGGGGAGCTGTTTTTT. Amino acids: CASSEAYRVGELFF.